Included here is one T cell receptor (beta chain) sequence, with context. These data are taken from a study of blood T cells in healthy people across ages. For the second PCR, which ran for about 7 to 11 cycles, a sample-barcoded 5' primer and a J-beta primer mix were used. Each CDR3 protein is one row after TCRdb ran MiXCR on the 5' RACE reads. In the table there are 1.5 million to 2 million distinct CDR3 sequences, around 40% of which are singletons. V shed 2 bases and J shed 8 bases, with 12 bases lying between them. The CDR3 contains 13 residues. Germline CDR1 reads MNHEY; CDR2 reads SMNVEV (reference sequence).

This sequence originates from a human donor in good health. Input material: blood. The V call is TRBV27, the J call TRBJ1-1; D uncertain. CDR3 in amino acids: CASSLPFGTEAFF. The CDR3 bases are TGTGCCAGCAGTTTACCTTTTGGCACCGAAGCTTTCTTT.